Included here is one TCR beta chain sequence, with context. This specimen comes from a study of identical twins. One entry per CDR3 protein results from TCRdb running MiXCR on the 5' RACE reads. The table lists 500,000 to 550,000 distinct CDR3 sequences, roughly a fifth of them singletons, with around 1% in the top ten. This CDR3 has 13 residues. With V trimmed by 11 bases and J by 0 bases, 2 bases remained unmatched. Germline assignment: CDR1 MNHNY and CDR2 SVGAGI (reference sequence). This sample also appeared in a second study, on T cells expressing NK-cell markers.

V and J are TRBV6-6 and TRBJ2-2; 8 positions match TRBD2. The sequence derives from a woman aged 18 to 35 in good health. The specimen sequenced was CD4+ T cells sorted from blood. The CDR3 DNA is TGTGCCTGCGGGGGGCCGAACACCGGGGAGCTGTTTTTT. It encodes CACGGPNTGELFF.